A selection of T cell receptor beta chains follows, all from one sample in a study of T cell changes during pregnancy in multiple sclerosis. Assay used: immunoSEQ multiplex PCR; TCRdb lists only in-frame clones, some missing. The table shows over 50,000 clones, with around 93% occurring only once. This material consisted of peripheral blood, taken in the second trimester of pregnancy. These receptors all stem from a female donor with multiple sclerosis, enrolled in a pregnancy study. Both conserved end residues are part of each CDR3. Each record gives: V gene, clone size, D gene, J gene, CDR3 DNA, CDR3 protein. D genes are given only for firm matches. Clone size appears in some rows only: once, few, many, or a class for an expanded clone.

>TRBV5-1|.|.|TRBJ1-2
TGCGCCAGCAGCTCGGACTTTTATGGCTACACCTTC
CASSSDFYGYTF
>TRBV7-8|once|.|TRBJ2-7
TGTGCCAGCAGCTACCTCCTGGGAGAATACGAGCAGTACTTC
CASSYLLGEYEQYF
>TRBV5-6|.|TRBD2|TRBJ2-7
TGTGCCAGCACCCTTCGGGAGGGGGCCTACGAGCAGTACTTC
CASTLREGAYEQYF
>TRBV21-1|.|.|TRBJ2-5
TGTGCCAGCAACCCTTTAACGGGAGAAGAGACCCAGTACTTC
CASNPLTGEETQYF
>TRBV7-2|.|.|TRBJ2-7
TGTGCCAGCAGCTTAGTGGCAAACCAACCCTACGAGCAGTACTTC
CASSLVANQPYEQYF
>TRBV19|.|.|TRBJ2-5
TGTGCCAGTAGTATCGGACAGAGGGGAGAGACCCAGTACTTC
CASSIGQRGETQYF
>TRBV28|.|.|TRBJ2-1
TGTGCCAGCAGTATGGGCGGGGCGGGAAGCTACAATGAGCAGTTCTTC
CASSMGGAGSYNEQFF
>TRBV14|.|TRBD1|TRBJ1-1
TGTGCCAGCAGCCCCCTAGACAGGGTGACTGAAGCTTTCTTT
CASSPLDRVTEAFF
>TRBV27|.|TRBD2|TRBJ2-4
TGTGCCAGCGCAAGGGGACTAGCGGAAAACATTCAGTACTTC
CASARGLAENIQYF
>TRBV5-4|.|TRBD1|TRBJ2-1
TGTGCCAGCAGCGCGCCGGGACAGGACTACAATGAGCAGTTCTTC
CASSAPGQDYNEQFF
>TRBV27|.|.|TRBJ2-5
TGTGCCAGCAGTTTATGGGGGGAAGAGACCCAGTACTTC
CASSLWGEETQYF
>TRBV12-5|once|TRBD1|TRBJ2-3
TGTGCTAGTGGTCCGGGACAGGGTACAGATACGCAGTATTTT
CASGPGQGTDTQYF
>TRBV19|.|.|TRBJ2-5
TGTGCCAGTAGTATAGATCCCCAGGGAGAGACCCAGTACTTC
CASSIDPQGETQYF
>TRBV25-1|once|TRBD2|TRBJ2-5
TGTGCCAGCAGTGAGCTAGCGGGAGATCGGCAAGAGACCCAGTACTTC
CASSELAGDRQETQYF
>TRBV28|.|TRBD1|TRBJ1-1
TGTGCCAGCAGGCCGGGACAGGGGAATTCGGCTTTCTTT
CASRPGQGNSAFF
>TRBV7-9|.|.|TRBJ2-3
TGTGCCAGCAGCCTTAGCGAGTCAGATACGCAGTATTTT
CASSLSESDTQYF
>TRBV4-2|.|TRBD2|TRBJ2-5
TGTGCCAGCAGCCAGGGGGGACTAGCGGGACAAGAGACCCAGTACTTC
CASSQGGLAGQETQYF
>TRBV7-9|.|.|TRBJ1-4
TGTGCCAGTACCCCCTCCAGTGATGAAAAACTGTTTTTT
CASTPSSDEKLFF
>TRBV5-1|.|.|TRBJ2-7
TGCGCCAGCAGCTTGTCAGGTCAGGGGATCGGCGAGCAGTACTTC
CASSLSGQGIGEQYF
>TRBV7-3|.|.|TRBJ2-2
TGTGCCAGCAGCCCTGGACAGACTTACACCGGGGAGCTGTTTTTT
CASSPGQTYTGELFF
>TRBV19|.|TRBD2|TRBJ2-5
TGTGCCAGTAGCATACTAGCGCACCAAGAGACCCAGTACTTC
CASSILAHQETQYF
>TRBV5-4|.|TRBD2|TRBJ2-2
TGTGCCAGCAGCTTGGTTCCTAGCGGGGGGAGCAGGGAGCTGTTTTTT
CASSLVPSGGSRELFF
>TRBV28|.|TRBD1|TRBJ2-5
TGTGCCAGCAGTTCGTGGACAGGAAACCAAGAGACCCAGTACTTC
CASSSWTGNQETQYF
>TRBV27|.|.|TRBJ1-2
TGTGCCAGCAGTTTCCGGGCAGGGGCTGGCTACACCTTC
CASSFRAGAGYTF
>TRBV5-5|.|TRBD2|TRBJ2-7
TGTGCCAGCAGCTTGCGGGAGGGCTACGAGCAGTACTTC
CASSLREGYEQYF
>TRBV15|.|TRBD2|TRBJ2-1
TGTGCCACCAGCAGAGGGAACCTTGCGGGAGGCGAGCAGTTCTTC
CATSRGNLAGGEQFF
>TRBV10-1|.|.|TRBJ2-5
TGCGCCAGCAGCCAGTTGAGTAGCGGAAAAGAGACCCAGTACTTC
CASSQLSSGKETQYF
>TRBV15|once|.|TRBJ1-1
TGTGCCACCAGCAGAGTACCAGGGCCGCTGTTGAACACTGAAGCTTTCTTT
CATSRVPGPLLNTEAFF
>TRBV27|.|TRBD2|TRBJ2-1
TGTGCCAGCAGTCCCGGGACTAGCGCCTACAATGAGCAGTTCTTC
CASSPGTSAYNEQFF
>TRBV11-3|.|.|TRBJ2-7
TGTGCCAGCAGCTTCGGACAAACCTACGAGCAGTACTTC
CASSFGQTYEQYF
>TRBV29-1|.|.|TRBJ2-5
TGCAGCGCCCCCCTCACAAACCAAGAGACCCAGTACTTC
CSAPLTNQETQYF
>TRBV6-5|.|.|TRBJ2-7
TGTGCCAGCAGCCCGTTCGGGAGTTCCTACGAGCAGTACTTC
CASSPFGSSYEQYF
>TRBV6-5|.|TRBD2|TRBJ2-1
TGTGCCAGCAGTTATAGCGGGAACTCCTACAATGAGCAGTTCTTC
CASSYSGNSYNEQFF
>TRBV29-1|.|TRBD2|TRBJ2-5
TGCAGCGTTGGGTTGCTCCCGGGACTAGGGGAGACCCAGTACTTC
CSVGLLPGLGETQYF
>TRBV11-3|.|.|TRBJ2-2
TGTGCCAGCAGCTCGACTATAACCCGGGTTGGCGCCGGGGAGCTGTTTTTT
CASSSTITRVGAGELFF
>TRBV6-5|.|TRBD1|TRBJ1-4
TGTGCCAGCAGATTGACAGGGATTAATGAAAAACTGTTTTTT
CASRLTGINEKLFF
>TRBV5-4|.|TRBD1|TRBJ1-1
TGTGCCAGCAGCTCGGGGACAGGGAGGGGATCTGAAGCTTTCTTT
CASSSGTGRGSEAFF
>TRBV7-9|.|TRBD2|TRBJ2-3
TGTGCCAGCAGCATAGGACTAGCGGGAGGGACAGATACGCAGTATTTT
CASSIGLAGGTDTQYF
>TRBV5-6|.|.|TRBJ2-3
TGTGCCAGCAGCTTGGGAGTGACTAGCACAGATACGCAGTATTTT
CASSLGVTSTDTQYF
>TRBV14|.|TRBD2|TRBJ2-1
TGTGCCAGCAGCCAAGTCGGCAAGCGGGGTAGGGATGAGCAGTTCTTC
CASSQVGKRGRDEQFF
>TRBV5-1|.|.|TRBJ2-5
TGCGCCAGCAGCTTGGTTCTTGGGGACAAGGAGACCCAGTACTTC
CASSLVLGDKETQYF
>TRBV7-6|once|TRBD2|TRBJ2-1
TGTGCCAGCAGCTTACGGAGAATTAGGGGCGGGAGGTTTGGCAATGAGCAGTTCTTC
CASSLRRIRGGRFGNEQFF
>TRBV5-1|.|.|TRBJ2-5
TGCGCCAGCAGCTTGGTGGTGGACTACGAAGAGACCCAGTACTTC
CASSLVVDYEETQYF
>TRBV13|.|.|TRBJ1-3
TGTGCCAGCCGGTTTCGGGGGACTGGAAACACCATATATTTT
CASRFRGTGNTIYF
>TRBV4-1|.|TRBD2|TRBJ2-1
TGCGCCAGCAGCCAAGTTGGACTAGCGGTCCCGAGCTCCTACAATGAGCAGTTCTTC
CASSQVGLAVPSSYNEQFF
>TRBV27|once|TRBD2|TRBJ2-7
TGTGCCAGCAGTCCGACGGGGGGGGAGGACTACGAGCAGTACTTC
CASSPTGGEDYEQYF
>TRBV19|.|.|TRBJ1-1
TGTGCCAGTAACCCGAGGAGGGAATTGAACACTGAAGCTTTCTTT
CASNPRRELNTEAFF